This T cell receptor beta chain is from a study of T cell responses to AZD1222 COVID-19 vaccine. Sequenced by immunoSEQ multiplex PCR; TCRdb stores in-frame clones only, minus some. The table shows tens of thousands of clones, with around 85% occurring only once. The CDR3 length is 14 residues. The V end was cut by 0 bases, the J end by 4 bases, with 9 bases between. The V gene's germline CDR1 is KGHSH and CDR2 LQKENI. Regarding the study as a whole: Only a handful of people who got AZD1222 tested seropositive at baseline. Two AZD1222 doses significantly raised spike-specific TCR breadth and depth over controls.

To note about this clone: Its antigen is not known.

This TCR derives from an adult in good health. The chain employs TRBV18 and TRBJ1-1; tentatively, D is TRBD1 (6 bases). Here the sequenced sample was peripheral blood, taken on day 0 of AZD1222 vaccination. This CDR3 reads CASSPPGGVTEAFF. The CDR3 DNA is TGTGCCAGCTCACCACCAGGGGGGGTCACTGAAGCTTTCTTT.